This T cell receptor (beta chain) was retrieved from a study of blood T cell repertoires in COVID-19. Study summary: There were acute and convalescent COVID-19 samples, and they came from the United States, Italy and Spain. T cells, B-cell-depleted T cells, or PBMCs provided the cDNA or gDNA that served as material.

As originally analysed: Reference gene primer amplification gave estimated nucleated cell counts. The table came from immunoSEQ multiplex PCR; TCRdb's copy has only in-frame clones and leaves some out. V and J calls plus clone size are reproduced from that table; the DNA served to infer D and trimming. Counted here are some 200,000 clones, roughly nine tenths occurring once; the ten biggest clones make up roughly 2.2%. The origin of this receptor is a woman aged 50 to 60 with acute or convalescent COVID-19. Sequenced input: peripheral blood.

The CDR3 DNA is TGTGCCAGCAGTTTAATAACTGGTCGGGGCTACACCTTC. Its protein product is CASSLITGRGYTF. V and J are TRBV28 and TRBJ1-2; no reliable D call. This CDR3 region has 13 residues. Germline-derived CDR1 and CDR2 are MDHEN and SYDVKM. Trimming removed 2 bases at V and 8 bases at J, with 12 bases between.